These T cell receptor beta chains were read from a single sample in a study of CXCR3-negative and CXCR3-positive naive CD8 T cells. No DNA is given; TCRdb re-called the 5' RACE reads and lists each CDR3 protein once. The sample totals under 8,000 distinct CDR3 sequences. The sample taken for sequencing was naive CXCR3- CD8+ T cells from blood. These receptors were taken from a human donor in good health. Some clones in this sample may be carry-over from other donors' samples. CDR3s include the opening cysteine and the closing phenylalanine or tryptophan. The order of the fields is clone size, J gene, V gene, CDR3 protein. Size tells how often a clone was seen (once, few, many) or the class of an expanded clone, and some rows leave it out.

abundance: medium-sized; j_gene: TRBJ2-1; v_gene: TRBV20-1; CDR3aa: CSARFLTGTSGRAVFF
abundance: medium-sized; j_gene: TRBJ2-7; v_gene: TRBV28; CDR3aa: CASSLTGLDYEQYF
abundance: NA; j_gene: TRBJ2-5; v_gene: TRBV6-6; CDR3aa: CASRDRAKEETQYF
abundance: medium-sized; j_gene: TRBJ2-1; v_gene: TRBV4-1; CDR3aa: CASSQDRFVQFF
abundance: NA; j_gene: TRBJ2-5; v_gene: TRBV23-1; CDR3aa: CASRTHEGQETQYF
abundance: medium-sized; j_gene: TRBJ1-5; v_gene: TRBV29-1; CDR3aa: CSVGRDRGDQPQHF
abundance: NA; j_gene: TRBJ1-2; v_gene: TRBV7-9; CDR3aa: CASSLGSSNYGYTF
abundance: NA; j_gene: TRBJ2-5; v_gene: TRBV15; CDR3aa: CATSKAGVLRETQYF
abundance: NA; j_gene: TRBJ2-1; v_gene: TRBV20-1; CDR3aa: CSARRDPSYNEQFF
abundance: medium-sized; j_gene: TRBJ2-1; v_gene: TRBV5-1; CDR3aa: CASSPRPNEQFF
abundance: medium-sized; j_gene: TRBJ2-7; v_gene: TRBV29-1; CDR3aa: CSVEDGGSYEQYF
abundance: NA; j_gene: TRBJ2-2; v_gene: TRBV6-2/TRBV6-3; CDR3aa: CASSDENTGELFF
abundance: medium-sized; j_gene: TRBJ1-2; v_gene: TRBV7-9; CDR3aa: CASSSDYGYTF
abundance: medium-sized; j_gene: TRBJ2-2; v_gene: TRBV29-1; CDR3aa: CSAIWENTGELFF
abundance: NA; j_gene: TRBJ1-1; v_gene: TRBV12-3/TRBV12-4; CDR3aa: CATIPGTSPPQAFF
abundance: medium-sized; j_gene: TRBJ2-1; v_gene: TRBV29-1; CDR3aa: CSVEDIFGAEREGRVNEQFF
abundance: medium-sized; j_gene: TRBJ2-2; v_gene: TRBV20-1; CDR3aa: CSARRGTGELFF
abundance: NA; j_gene: TRBJ2-1; v_gene: TRBV6-1; CDR3aa: CATTGTGYNEQFF
abundance: NA; j_gene: TRBJ2-1; v_gene: TRBV27; CDR3aa: CASSFIGGGSYNEQFF
abundance: NA; j_gene: TRBJ2-7; v_gene: TRBV20-1; CDR3aa: CSASNHQDTTYEQYF
abundance: medium-sized; j_gene: TRBJ1-2; v_gene: TRBV29-1; CDR3aa: CSVDSPYGYTF
abundance: medium-sized; j_gene: TRBJ2-7; v_gene: TRBV6-5; CDR3aa: CASSYGRGYEQYF
abundance: medium-sized; j_gene: TRBJ2-1; v_gene: TRBV4-1; CDR3aa: CASSHQGREQFF
abundance: NA; j_gene: TRBJ2-7; v_gene: TRBV12-3/TRBV12-4; CDR3aa: CASSFLGLAAYEQYF